Listed below are T cell receptor beta chains from one sample, sequenced in a study of T cells in localized non-small cell lung cancer. TCRdb's table, derived via immunoSEQ multiplex PCR, lists solely in-frame clones and lacks some. This sample has roughly 28,000 clones; around four fifths occur once, and the top ten carry 4.1%. Sequencing was performed on peripheral blood, taken before any cancer treatment. The receptor source for this set is a woman aged 35-75 years with stage I lung adenocarcinoma. The CDR3 runs from the conserved cysteine through the conserved F or W. The order of the fields is CDR3 DNA, CDR3 protein, clone size, D gene, V gene, J gene. The D gene is left open where the match is weak. For some rows the clone size is stated as once, few or many, or as a class when expanded; others skip it.

TGTGCCAGCAGCCGGGGGGCGGGCAATCAGCCCCAGCATTTT,CASSRGAGNQPQHF,-,-,TRBV6-6,TRBJ1-5
TGTGCCAGCAAGATGAGAAACACAGATACGCAGTATTTT,CASKMRNTDTQYF,-,-,TRBV6-1,TRBJ2-3
TGTGCCAGCAGTTACGGGATCGGACAGGGGATCGATGGCTACACCTTC,CASSYGIGQGIDGYTF,-,TRBD1,TRBV6-5,TRBJ1-2
TGCGCCAGCAGCTTGGAAAGAGGGGCACGCACAGATACGCAGTATTTT,CASSLERGARTDTQYF,few,-,TRBV5-1,TRBJ2-3
TGTGCCAGCAGCGTGGGGGATGCAACTAATGAAAAACTGTTTTTT,CASSVGDATNEKLFF,-,-,TRBV9,TRBJ1-4
TGTGCCAGCAGGGACAGGGAGAAAGGGACTGAAGCTTTCTTT,CASRDREKGTEAFF,-,TRBD1,TRBV27,TRBJ1-1
TGTGCCAGCAGTCCCGGGACTCTCGGAAAAGAAGCTTTCTTT,CASSPGTLGKEAFF,-,-,TRBV6-5,TRBJ1-1
TGTGCCACCAGCAGAGATCGTTTAGGAGGAACTAATCCATCCTACGAGCAGTACTTC,CATSRDRLGGTNPSYEQYF,-,-,TRBV15,TRBJ2-7
TGTGCCAGCAGCCCAGGGGTCAGGGGGCAAAATTCACCCCTCCACTTT,CASSPGVRGQNSPLHF,-,TRBD1,TRBV5-4,TRBJ1-6
TGTGCCAGCAGCTTAGGAGGACAGCTATATGAAGCTTTCTTT,CASSLGGQLYEAFF,-,-,TRBV7-9,TRBJ1-1
TGCGCCAGCAGCTCCCCCGGGATCACCGGGGAGCTGTTTTTT,CASSSPGITGELFF,-,-,TRBV5-1,TRBJ2-2
TGCGCCAGCAGCCAAGATTCGGGGACAGGTGGCGGCTACACCTTC,CASSQDSGTGGGYTF,few,TRBD1,TRBV4-3,TRBJ1-2
TGCGCCAGCAGCTTGTGGGGGCTTTCGGGCAATCAGCCCCAGCATTTT,CASSLWGLSGNQPQHF,-,-,TRBV5-1,TRBJ1-5
TGTGCCAGCAGAGTTTCGGATTCACCCCTCCACTTT,CASRVSDSPLHF,-,-,TRBV6-6,TRBJ1-6
TGTGCCAGCAGGGACAGGGCGAATGAGCAGTTCTTC,CASRDRANEQFF,-,TRBD1,TRBV6-1,TRBJ2-1
TGTGCCAGCAGCTCCCGAGGTAGCGGGGGGCCTTACAATGAGCAGTTCTTC,CASSSRGSGGPYNEQFF,-,TRBD2,TRBV5-6,TRBJ2-1
TGTGCCAGCAGCCCCAGGCCTAGCGGGGGCACAGATACGCAGTATTTT,CASSPRPSGGTDTQYF,-,TRBD2,TRBV7-8,TRBJ2-3
TGTGCCAGCAGCTTATCCCTAGCGGGGGGGGTGGGCACAGATACGCAGTATTTT,CASSLSLAGGVGTDTQYF,-,TRBD2,TRBV7-2,TRBJ2-3
TGTGCCAGCAGCCTCTACGGGGGGTCCCAAGAGACCCAGTACTTC,CASSLYGGSQETQYF,-,TRBD2,TRBV7-3,TRBJ2-5
TGTGCCAGGACAGATCTATATGGCTACACCTTC,CARTDLYGYTF,-,-,TRBV2,TRBJ1-2
TGTGCCAGCAGCCCGGCGGTGACAGGGACCTACGAGCAGTACTTC,CASSPAVTGTYEQYF,-,TRBD1,TRBV5-5,TRBJ2-7
TGTGCCAGCAGCTCAGCAGGGCTTTCTAATGAAAAACTGTTTTTT,CASSSAGLSNEKLFF,-,-,TRBV11-2,TRBJ1-4
TGTGCCAGCAAACAGGGCTTTAGCAATCAGCCCCAGCATTTT,CASKQGFSNQPQHF,-,-,TRBV27,TRBJ1-5
TGCGCCACCGCCCAAGGGCCGAATTCACCCCTCCACTTT,CATAQGPNSPLHF,-,-,TRBV10-1,TRBJ1-6
TGTGCCAGCAGCTTCGACAGGGGGCAAGGCTACACCTTC,CASSFDRGQGYTF,-,TRBD1,TRBV11-2,TRBJ1-2
TGTGCCAGCAGTGAAGAACGCAGAGGGGTCGGGAACACCATATATTTT,CASSEERRGVGNTIYF,few,-,TRBV6-1,TRBJ1-3
TGCGCCAGCAGCAGAGACCCGGGGGGCTCAGGGAGTTCACCCCTCCACTTT,CASSRDPGGSGSSPLHF,few,-,TRBV5-1,TRBJ1-6
TGTGCCAGCTCACCACCGACCCATACGGGAGAGCAGTACTTC,CASSPPTHTGEQYF,-,-,TRBV18,TRBJ2-7
TGTGCCAGCAGCAAATGCCGGGACTGGGACTATGGCTACACCTTC,CASSKCRDWDYGYTF,-,-,TRBV21-1,TRBJ1-2
TGTGCCAGCAGCGTGACTAGCGGGGTCACAGATACGCAGTATTTT,CASSVTSGVTDTQYF,-,TRBD2,TRBV5-4,TRBJ2-3
TGTGCCAGCGGAACTCCGGGACAGCCACCTGGAAACACCATATATTTT,CASGTPGQPPGNTIYF,-,TRBD1,TRBV7-9,TRBJ1-3
TGTGCCACCGCAAGGCAGGGAGGATATCAGCCCCAGCATTTT,CATARQGGYQPQHF,-,-,TRBV6-5,TRBJ1-5
TGTGCCAGCAGCCGACAGGGATCGGATGGCTACACCTTC,CASSRQGSDGYTF,large,TRBD1,TRBV7-2,TRBJ1-2
TGTGCCTGGAGTGTATCAGGGCGGGGAAGGTTTTACGAGCAGTACTTC,CAWSVSGRGRFYEQYF,-,-,TRBV30,TRBJ2-7
TGTGCCAGCCGAGGGAGCTATTCACAAGAGACCCAGTACTTC,CASRGSYSQETQYF,-,-,TRBV6-5,TRBJ2-5
TGTGCCAGCAGCTTAGCGGGACAGGGCGATCCAGATACGCAGTATTTT,CASSLAGQGDPDTQYF,-,TRBD1,TRBV7-2,TRBJ2-3
TGTGCCTGGAGTGGGGGGCCTAATGAAAAACTGTTTTTT,CAWSGGPNEKLFF,-,-,TRBV30,TRBJ1-4
TGTGCCAGCAGCCTAGGCGGGGGTCCCCTCCACTTT,CASSLGGGPLHF,-,-,TRBV2,TRBJ1-6
TGTGCCAGCAGTTACTCGAGACGGACAGCGGCAGATACGCAGTATTTT,CASSYSRRTAADTQYF,-,-,TRBV6-6,TRBJ2-3
TGTGCCAGCAGCTCGACTACAGGGACGATTTTCTATGGCTACACCTTC,CASSSTTGTIFYGYTF,once,-,TRBV5-6,TRBJ1-2
TGTGCCAGCAGCTCCCTGGGCGGCCCCACAGATACGCAGTATTTT,CASSSLGGPTDTQYF,-,-,TRBV14,TRBJ2-3
TGCGCCAGCAGCACCCTAGCGGGGAACACCGGGGAGCTGTTTTTT,CASSTLAGNTGELFF,medium-sized,TRBD2,TRBV5-1,TRBJ2-2
TGTGCCAGCAGCTTACAGGGGGCCCAGTCACCCCTCCACTTT,CASSLQGAQSPLHF,few,TRBD1,TRBV7-2,TRBJ1-6
TGCGCCAGCAGCCAAGTTACGGGGGCGTACAACACTGAAGCTTTCTTT,CASSQVTGAYNTEAFF,once,-,TRBV4-3,TRBJ1-1
TGTGCCAGCAGCTTGGTGGGGCAGCCCTACGAGCAGTACTTC,CASSLVGQPYEQYF,once,-,TRBV5-4,TRBJ2-7